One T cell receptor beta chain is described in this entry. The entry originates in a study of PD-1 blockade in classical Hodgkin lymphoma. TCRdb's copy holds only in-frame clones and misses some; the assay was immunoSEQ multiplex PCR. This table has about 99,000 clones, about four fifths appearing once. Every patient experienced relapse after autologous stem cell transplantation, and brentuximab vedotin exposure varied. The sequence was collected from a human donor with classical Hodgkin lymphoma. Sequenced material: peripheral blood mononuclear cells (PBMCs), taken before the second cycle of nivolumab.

The CDR3 loop is CASRGWGGRGTEAFF. CDR3 DNA: TGTGCCAGCAGGGGATGGGGAGGCCGAGGGACTGAAGCTTTCTTT. The chain combines TRBV28 with TRBJ1-1, with D unclear. V lost 6 bases to trimming and J lost 5 bases, with 19 bases between them. Per germline, CDR1 MDHEN and CDR2 SYDVKM. CDR3 length equals 15 residues.